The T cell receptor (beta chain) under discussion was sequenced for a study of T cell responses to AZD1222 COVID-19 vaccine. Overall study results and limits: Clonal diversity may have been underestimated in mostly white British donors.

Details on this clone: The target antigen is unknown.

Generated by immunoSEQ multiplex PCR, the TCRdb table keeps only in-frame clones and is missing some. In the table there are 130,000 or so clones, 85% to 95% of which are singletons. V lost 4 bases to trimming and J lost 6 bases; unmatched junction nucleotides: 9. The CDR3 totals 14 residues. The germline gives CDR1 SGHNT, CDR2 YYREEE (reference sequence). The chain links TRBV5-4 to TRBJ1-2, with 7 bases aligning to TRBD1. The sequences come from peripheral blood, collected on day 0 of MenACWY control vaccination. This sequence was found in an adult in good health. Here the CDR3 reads CASSGRGGGDGYTF. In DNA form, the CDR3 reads TGTGCCAGCAGCGGACGGGGAGGGGGCGATGGCTACACCTTC.